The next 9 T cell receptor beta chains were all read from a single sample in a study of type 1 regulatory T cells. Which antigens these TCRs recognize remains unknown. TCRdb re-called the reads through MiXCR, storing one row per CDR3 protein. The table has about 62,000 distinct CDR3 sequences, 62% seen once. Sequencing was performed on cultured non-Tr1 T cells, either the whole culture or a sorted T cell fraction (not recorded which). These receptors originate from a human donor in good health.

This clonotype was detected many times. The CDR3 DNA is TGTGCCAGCAGCTTCCCCGGGACTAGCGGGAAGAATGAGCAGTTCTTC. This translates into CASSFPGTSGKNEQFF. This chain joins TRBV5-4 and TRBJ2-1; TRBD2 matches at 13 bases. V trimming: 2 bases; J trimming: 7 bases; junction bases outside the gene matches: 6. The length of the CDR3 is 16 residues. The germline V gene encodes CDR1 SGHNT and CDR2 YYREEE (reference sequence).

CDR3 sequence reads: CSAPLIWRQFF. The CDR3 coding sequence is TGCAGTGCTCCTCTTATCTGGAGGCAGTTCTTC. This chain uses TRBV20-1 with TRBJ2-1; D call uncertain. Trimming took off 5 bases at V and 12 bases at J, with 14 bases between the two ends. The CDR3 contains 11 residues. Per germline, CDR1 DFQATT and CDR2 SNEGSKA (reference sequence).

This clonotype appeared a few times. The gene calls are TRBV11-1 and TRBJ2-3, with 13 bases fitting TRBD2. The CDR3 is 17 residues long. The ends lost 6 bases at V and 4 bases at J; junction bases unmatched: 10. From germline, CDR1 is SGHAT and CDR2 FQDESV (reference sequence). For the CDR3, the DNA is TGTGCCAGCAGTTGGGGACTAGCGGGACCTAGCGCAGATACGCAGTATTTT. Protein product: CASSWGLAGPSADTQYF. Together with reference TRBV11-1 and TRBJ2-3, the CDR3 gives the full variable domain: EAEVAQSPRYKITEKSQAVAFWCDPISGHATLYWYRQILGQGPELLVQFQDESVVDDSQLPKDRFSAERLKGVDSTLKIQPAELGDSAMYLCASSWGLAGPSADTQYFGPGTRLTVL.

CDR3 DNA sequence: TGTGCCAGCAGCTTCACTAGCGGGAGCAATGAGCAGTTCTTC. Translation gives CASSFTSGSNEQFF. This sequence joins TRBV11-1 and TRBJ2-1, with TRBD2 identical over 11 bases. CDR3 size: 14 residues. Germline V gene data show CDR1 as SGHAT and CDR2 as FQDESV (reference sequence). V shed 3 bases and J 6 bases; nucleotides not matched to a gene: 1.

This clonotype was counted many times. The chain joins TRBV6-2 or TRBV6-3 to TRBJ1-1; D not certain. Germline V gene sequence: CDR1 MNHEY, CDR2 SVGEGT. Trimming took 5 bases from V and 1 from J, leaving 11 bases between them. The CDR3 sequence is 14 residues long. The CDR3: CASSPRLPNTEAFF. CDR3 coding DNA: TGTGCCAGCAGTCCGCGACTCCCGAACACTGAAGCTTTCTTT.

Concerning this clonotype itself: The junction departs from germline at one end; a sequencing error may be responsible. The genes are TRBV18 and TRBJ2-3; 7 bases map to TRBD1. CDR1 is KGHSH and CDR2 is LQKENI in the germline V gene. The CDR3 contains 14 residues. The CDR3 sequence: CASSPRQGADTQYF. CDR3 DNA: TGTGCCAGTTCACCAAGACAGGGAGCAGATACGCAGTATTTT.

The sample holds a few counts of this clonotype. CDR3 region: CASSQGRGGQRTDTQYF. The DNA for the CDR3 is TGTGCCAGCAGCCAAGGACGGGGGGGACAGCGCACAGATACGCAGTATTTT. This chain uses TRBV3-1 with TRBJ2-3, with D tentatively TRBD2 (8 bases). V was pared by 1 base and J by 1 base, with 15 bases between. Germline lookup yields CDR1 LGHDT and CDR2 YNNKEL (reference sequence). The CDR3 has 17 residues.

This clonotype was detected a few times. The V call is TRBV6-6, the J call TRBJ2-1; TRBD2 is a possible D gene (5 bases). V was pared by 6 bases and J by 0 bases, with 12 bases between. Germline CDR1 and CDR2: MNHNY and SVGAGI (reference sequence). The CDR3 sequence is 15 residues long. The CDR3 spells CASSSQRSSYNEQFF. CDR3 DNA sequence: TGTGCCAGCAGCTCACAGCGGTCCTCCTACAATGAGCAGTTCTTC.

This chain's CDR3 is CASSREPGQGHGYTF. CDR3 nucleotide sequence: TGTGCCAGCTCGCGGGAGCCGGGACAGGGTCATGGCTACACCTTC. The gene calls are TRBV18 and TRBJ1-2, with 9 nucleotides matching TRBD1. This CDR3 contains 15 residues. Trimming at V came to 6 bases and at J to 6 bases, leaving 11 bases not matched to a gene. In germline, CDR1 is KGHSH, CDR2 LQKENI.